Described below is a single T cell receptor beta chain sequence and its context. Clones were read by immunoSEQ multiplex PCR, and TCRdb kept only the in-frame ones, dropping some. The table lists around 12,000 clones, 85% to 90% of them singletons. These data are taken from a study of blood T cell repertoires in COVID-19. Study-level information: Material from acute and convalescent COVID-19 was sourced from the United States, Italy and Spain.

Per germline, CDR1 LNHDA and CDR2 SQIVND (reference sequence). Trimming removed 4 bases from V and 3 bases from J; junction bases left unmatched: 2. The CDR3 spans 14 residues. The source material was peripheral blood. The rearrangement joins TRBV19 to TRBJ2-3; TRBD1 agrees at 9 bases. The sequence was collected from a woman aged 55 to 70 with active COVID-19. CDR3 amino acids: CASSTTGGTDTQYF. CDR3 nucleotides: TGTGCCAGTAGTACGACAGGGGGGACAGATACGCAGTATTTT.